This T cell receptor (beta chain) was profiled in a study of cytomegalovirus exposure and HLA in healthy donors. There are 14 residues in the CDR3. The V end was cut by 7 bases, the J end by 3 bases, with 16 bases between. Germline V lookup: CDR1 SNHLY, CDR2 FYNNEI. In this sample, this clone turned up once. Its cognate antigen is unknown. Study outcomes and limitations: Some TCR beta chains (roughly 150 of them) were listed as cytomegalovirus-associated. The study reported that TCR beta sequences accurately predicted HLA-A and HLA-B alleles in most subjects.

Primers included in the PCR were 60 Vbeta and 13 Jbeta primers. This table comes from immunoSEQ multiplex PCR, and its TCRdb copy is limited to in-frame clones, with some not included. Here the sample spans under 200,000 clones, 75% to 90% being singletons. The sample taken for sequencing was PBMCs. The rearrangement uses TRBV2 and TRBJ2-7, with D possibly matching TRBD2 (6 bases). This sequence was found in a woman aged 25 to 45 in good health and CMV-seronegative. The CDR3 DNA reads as TGTGCCAGCATTTTCGGAGGGACTGACTACGAGCAGTACTTC. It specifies CASIFGGTDYEQYF.